These 15 T cell receptor beta chains originate from one sample sequenced in a study of CD8+CD57+ T cells in acquired aplastic anemia. It was patients with CD8+CD57+ cell expansion by flow cytometry who were chosen for sequencing. TCR beta VDJ combinations and CDR3 sequences were profiled from genomic DNA. Each CDR3 protein is one row after TCRdb ran MiXCR on the reads. The sample holds about 160,000 distinct CDR3 sequences, about 64% seen once. The sequencing input was sorted CD4+, CD8+, or CD8+CD57+ T cells (not recorded which) from PBMCs. These receptors all come from a human donor with aplastic anemia.

This chain uses TRBV19 with TRBJ1-1; no definite D call. The ends were cut back, 5 bases at V and 4 bases at J, with 14 bases in the middle. The CDR3 is 14 residues long. Per the germline V gene, CDR1 is LNHDA and CDR2 is SQIVND (reference sequence). The CDR3 nucleotides read TGTGCCAGTAGTCTGTGGGTCGCCGCCACTGAAGCTTTCTTT. Protein sequence: CASSLWVAATEAFF.

The rearrangement uses TRBV7-9 and TRBJ2-1; D remains ambiguous. V was pared by 11 bases and J by 1 base, with 6 bases between. This CDR3 spans 11 amino acids. Germline V gives CDR1 SEHNR, CDR2 FQNEAQ (reference sequence). The CDR3 sequence is CAVLSYNEQFF. DNA of the CDR3: TGTGCCGTTCTTTCCTACAATGAGCAGTTCTTC.

The chain recombines TRBV9 with TRBJ1-1; D remains unclear. Germline CDR1 SGDLS, CDR2 YYNGEE. The V end was cut by 0 bases, the J end by 4 bases, with 4 bases between. The CDR3 covers 12 residues. CDR3 bases: TGTGCCAGCAGCGTAGACGGCACTGAAGCTTTCTTT. Protein product: CASSVDGTEAFF. Complete variable domain (other parts from reference TRBV9 and TRBJ1-1): DSGVTQTPKHLITATGQRVTLRCSPRSGDLSVYWYQQSLDQGLQFLIQYYNGEERAKGNILERFSAQQFPDLHSELNLSSLELGDSALYFCASSVDGTEAFFGQGTRLTVV.

This rearrangement joins TRBV24-1 to TRBJ1-2, with D possibly TRBD1 on 6 matching bases. The V and J ends lost 5 bases and 8 bases respectively, with 14 bases between them. The CDR3 consists of 13 residues. Germline-derived CDR1 and CDR2 are KGHDR and SFDVKD. CDR3 in amino acids: CATSAGRGEGYTF. The CDR3 bases are TGTGCCACCAGTGCTGGCAGGGGTGAAGGCTACACCTTC.

The chain recombines TRBV12-3 or TRBV12-4 with TRBJ1-3; 8 nucleotides align to TRBD1. The CDR3 totals 14 residues. V dropped 5 bases and J dropped 1; count of bases not matched to a gene: 1. CDR3 loop: CASSGTGSGNTIYF. The CDR3 DNA reads TGTGCCAGCAGTGGGACAGGTTCTGGAAACACCATATATTTT.

This clonotype was recorded a few times. V is TRBV5-1 and J is TRBJ1-4; D gene ambiguous. Trimming removed 4 bases at V and 0 bases at J, with 13 bases between. Germline V gene lookup returns CDR1 SGHRS and CDR2 YFSETQ. The CDR3 extends over 16 amino acids. For the CDR3, the DNA is TGCGCCAGCAGCCTCCCTGACGCTGCAACTAATGAAAAACTGTTTTTT. It yields the protein CASSLPDAATNEKLFF.

The chain employs TRBV20-1 and TRBJ2-7; 7 bases match TRBD2. From germline, CDR1 is DFQATT and CDR2 SNEGSKA (reference sequence). The CDR3 has 15 residues. With V trimmed by 0 bases and J by 4 bases, 9 bases remained unmatched. The CDR3 DNA sequence: TGCAGTGCTAGAGAGGAGAGACTAGCCGGTTACGAGCAGTACTTC. This codes for CSAREERLAGYEQYF.

The V and J genes are TRBV5-6 and TRBJ2-7; TRBD2 aligns across 7 bases. CDR3 length: 13 amino acids. V was pared by 5 bases and J by 2 bases, with 4 bases of the junction left unmatched. Germline V lookup: CDR1 SGHDT, CDR2 YYEEEE. The CDR3 region is CASRPSGTYEQYF. CDR3 in DNA: TGTGCCAGCAGACCTAGCGGTACCTACGAGCAGTACTTC.

V is TRBV6-5 and J is TRBJ1-5; D unclear. The CDR3 loop spans 12 amino acids. V lost 9 bases to trimming and J lost 3 bases, with 9 bases between them. In germline, CDR1 is MNHEY, CDR2 SVGAGI. The CDR3 nucleotides read TGTGCCAGAAGACACTACAATCAGCCCCAGCATTTT. It encodes CARRHYNQPQHF.

This clonotype was picked up a small number of times. The germline gene is not matched at one end of the junction; a read error may be the cause. This chain joins TRBV6-4 and TRBJ1-3, with 8 bases fitting TRBD1. CDR1 MRHNA and CDR2 SNTAGT come from the germline V gene. The CDR3 has 15 residues. DNA of the CDR3: TGTGCCAGCATAGGTCGACAGGGGAGTGGAAGCACCATATATTTT. This codes for CASIGRQGSGSTIYF.

This clonotype was seen a single time. The genes are TRBV7-2 and TRBJ2-7, with D perhaps being TRBD1 or TRBD2 (5 bases each). Trimming left V 3 bases short and J 6 bases short, with 15 bases between. Germline V gene data show CDR1 as SGHTA and CDR2 as FQGNSA. The CDR3 loop spans 14 amino acids. The CDR3 here is CASSFVRGGFEQYF. The CDR3 DNA sequence: TGTGCCAGCAGCTTTGTACGGGGCGGCTTCGAGCAGTACTTC. Full variable domain (missing parts from reference TRBV7-2 and TRBJ2-7): GAGVSQSPSNKVTEKGKDVELRCDPISGHTALYWYRQSLGQGLEFLIYFQGNSAPDKSGLPSDRFSAERTGGSVSTLTIQRTQQEDSAVYLCASSFVRGGFEQYFGPGTRLTVT.

The rearrangement joins TRBV4-3 to TRBJ1-1, with TRBD1 as a possible D gene (5 bases). This CDR3 has 15 amino acids. The germline V gene has CDR1 LGHNA and CDR2 YSLEER. V was trimmed by 0 bases and J by 0 bases, leaving 8 bases between them. CDR3 region: CASSQDSGMNTEAFF. CDR3 DNA: TGCGCCAGCAGCCAAGATTCAGGGATGAACACTGAAGCTTTCTTT.

A few counts support this clonotype. The chain combines TRBV11-3 with TRBJ1-6, with D hard to call. V lost 4 bases to trimming and J lost 10 bases, with 11 bases between them. This CDR3 is 13 amino acids long. Per the germline V gene, CDR1 is SGHNT and CDR2 is YENEEA. This chain's CDR3 is CASSSQAGSPLHF. In DNA, the CDR3 is TGTGCCAGCAGCTCTCAGGCCGGGTCACCCCTCCACTTT.

This clonotype came up many times. The chain is built from TRBV11-2 and TRBJ1-2; D is possibly TRBD1 (5 bases). V lost 3 bases and J 7 bases, leaving 12 bases between the germline ends. This CDR3 is built from 13 residues. CDR1 SGHAT and CDR2 FQNNGV come from the germline V gene. CDR3 sequence: CASSLGGRSGYTF. For the CDR3, the DNA is TGTGCCAGCAGCTTGGGGGGACGGAGTGGCTACACCTTC.

Concerning this clonotype: The junction departs from the called germline gene at one end, perhaps through a read error. V usage is TRBV10-2 and J usage is TRBJ2-7; 12 bases agree with TRBD2. CDR1 is WSHSY, CDR2 SAAADI, per germline. The CDR3 extends over 14 amino acids. The CDR3 coding sequence is TGTGCCAGCAGGACTAGCGGGGCGCCCTACGAGCAGTACTTC. Its protein product is CASRTSGAPYEQYF.